Detailed here is one TCR beta chain. The data stem from a study of blood T cell repertoires in COVID-19. Study summary: Researchers got acute and convalescent COVID-19 samples from the United States, Italy and Spain. T cells, B-cell-depleted T cells, or PBMCs provided the cDNA or gDNA that served as material.

In the authors' methods: The authors estimated nucleated cell counts from reference gene primer amplification. Using immunoSEQ multiplex PCR, the repertoire was profiled, and TCRdb retains in-frame clones only, with some absent. That table gives V, J and clone size, and the DNA gave D and trimming. The sample contains roughly 230,000 clones, roughly 85% of which appear only once. V was shortened by 1 base and J by 1 base, with 10 bases between the two germline ends. The CDR3 runs to 15 residues. CDR1 is SNHLY and CDR2 is FYNNEI in the germline V gene. The clonotype comes from a woman aged 80 or older with acute or convalescent COVID-19. V gene TRBV2 combines with J gene TRBJ1-1; D remains ambiguous. The sample comprised peripheral blood. The CDR3 DNA sequence: TGTGCCAGCAGTGAAGGACACAGCTCGAACACTGAAGCTTTCTTT. It yields the protein CASSEGHSSNTEAFF.